These 21 T cell receptor beta chains came from one sample sequenced in a study of T cell repertoires in cytomegalovirus infection (dated by TCRdb to between 2018 and 2020). Sequencing used an Illumina HiSeq 1500. In TCRdb, the public reads were trimmed at Q25 with fastp and aligned with MiXCR, with productive beta chains retained. CDR3 protein duplicates are merged, each entry listing the most common genes and DNA. This sample holds approximately 500,000 distinct CDR3 sequences; 15% to 20% were observed only once. In total, the top ten clones hold 20% to 30% of the sample. What was sequenced was CD8+ T cells from PBMCs. The source is a human donor in good health (CMV status not recorded). Some clones in this sample may be carry-over from other donors' samples.

As regards this clonotype: A single base separates this from a much larger clone, so it may be a read error. This chain connects TRBV10-3 to TRBJ2-7; 8 bases are shared with TRBD2. The CDR3 totals 13 residues. Germline V gene lookup returns CDR1 ENHRY and CDR2 SYGVKD. Trimming removed 10 bases from V and 1 base from J; junction bases left unmatched: 6. The CDR3 protein is CANRRGGSYEQYF. The CDR3 DNA follows: TGTGCCAACAGACGGGGGGGTTCCTACGAGCAGTACTTC.

V usage is TRBV28 and J usage is TRBJ2-7; tentatively, D is TRBD1 (6 bases). This CDR3 is built from 15 residues. Trimming removed 4 bases at V and 2 bases at J, with 15 bases between. Germline V lookup: CDR1 MDHEN, CDR2 SYDVKM. The CDR3 DNA follows: TGTGCCAGCAGTTCTTACCCCGGGACAACCTACGAGCAGTACTTC. Protein product: CASSSYPGTTYEQYF.

At least ten counts were recorded for this clonotype. This chain connects TRBV7-7 to TRBJ2-2; maybe TRBD2 (7 bases). V lost 5 bases, J lost 0 bases, and 16 bases lay in between. The CDR3 runs to 17 residues. From germline, CDR1 is SSHAT and CDR2 FNYEAQ (reference sequence). The CDR3 DNA sequence: TGTGCCAGCAGCCCCAAGGGGGGGGCGACGAACACCGGGGAGCTGTTTTTT. This codes for CASSPKGGATNTGELFF.

The sample holds many counts of this clonotype. V usage is TRBV28 and J usage is TRBJ2-1, with 11 bases lining up with TRBD2. The germline V gene encodes CDR1 MDHEN and CDR2 SYDVKM. The CDR3 runs to 18 residues. V was pared by 1 base and J by 8 bases, with 13 bases of the junction left unmatched. DNA of the CDR3: TGTGCCAGCAGTTTATCCCCCCGACTAGCGGGGTTCAGTGATGAGCAGTTCTTC. Its translation is CASSLSPRLAGFSDEQFF.

This chain links TRBV28 with TRBJ2-4; 13 bases agree with TRBD2. V was pared by 2 bases and J by 8 bases, with 9 bases of the junction left unmatched. Looked up from germline, CDR1 is MDHEN and CDR2 is SYDVKM. The CDR3 is 17 residues long. This CDR3 is CASSLPLGTSGMHIQYF. Written as DNA, the CDR3 is TGTGCCAGCAGTTTACCCCTCGGGACTAGCGGGATGCACATTCAGTACTTC.

This clonotype was seen repeatedly, ten times or more. This chain links TRBV6-2 or TRBV6-3 with TRBJ2-1, with 10 bases matching TRBD2. The CDR3 totals 17 residues. The junction had 5 bases not matched to a gene; V was cut back by 0 bases and J by 3 bases. Germline loops: CDR1 MNHEY, CDR2 SVGEGT. The CDR3: CASSYSKREGVYNEQFF. CDR3 nucleotide sequence: TGTGCCAGCAGTTACTCGAAGCGGGAGGGGGTCTACAATGAGCAGTTCTTC.

This clonotype was found many times. The genes are TRBV6-1 and TRBJ2-7; the D call may be TRBD1 or TRBD2 (6 bases each). Trimming stripped 1 base from V and 3 bases from J, with 16 bases between. From germline, CDR1 is MNHNS and CDR2 SASEGT. This CDR3 contains 16 residues. The CDR3 is CASSEGGAYQDYEQYF. CDR3 coding DNA: TGTGCCAGCAGTGAAGGGGGGGCTTACCAGGACTACGAGCAGTACTTC.

This clonotype was detected ten times or more. This chain links TRBV10-3 with TRBJ1-1, with D unclear. Trimming took 4 bases from V and 6 from J, leaving 12 bases between them. Germline V CDR1 and CDR2: ENHRY, SYGVKD. CDR3 length equals 13 residues. The CDR3 DNA is TGTGCCATCAGTGTGGGTGGGAAGGCTGAAGCTTTCTTT. This encodes CAISVGGKAEAFF.

This clonotype has ten or more counts. The chain joins TRBV10-3 to TRBJ1-1; 11 nucleotides match TRBD1. The V and J ends lost 6 bases and 1 base, in that order; junction bases with no gene match: 10. The CDR3 spans 17 residues. The germline CDR1 and CDR2 sequences are ENHRY and SYGVKD. The DNA of the CDR3 is TGTGCCATCAGGACCCTCGGACAGGGGGCGCGGAACACTGAAGCTTTCTTT. The encoded protein is CAIRTLGQGARNTEAFF.

This clonotype has a count of ten or more. The chain couples TRBV19 to TRBJ2-1; possibly TRBD1 for D (7 bases). Trimming pared 3 bases from V and 6 bases from J, leaving 18 bases between. This CDR3 is built from 16 residues. The germline V gene has CDR1 LNHDA and CDR2 SQIVND (reference sequence). This chain's CDR3 is CASSIYPGGSVNEQFF. CDR3 nucleotides: TGTGCCAGTAGTATCTATCCAGGGGGGTCAGTCAATGAGCAGTTCTTC.

The chain links TRBV24-1 to TRBJ2-5, with 13 bases aligning to TRBD2. The CDR3 is 17 residues long. After removal of 6 bases from V and 5 bases from J, the junction contained 11 bases not matched to a gene. From germline, CDR1 is KGHDR and CDR2 SFDVKD. CDR3 in amino acids: CATSTRLAGGGRETQYF. CDR3 in DNA: TGTGCCACCAGTACGAGACTAGCGGGAGGAGGACGGGAGACCCAGTACTTC.

At least ten counts were recorded for this clonotype. V and J are TRBV7-9 and TRBJ1-4; D might be TRBD1 (5 bases). Deletions cut 5 bases from V and 0 bases from J, with 10 bases between. This CDR3 is built from 15 residues. Per the germline V gene, CDR1 is SEHNR and CDR2 is FQNEAQ (reference sequence). CDR3 sequence: CASSPGHATNEKLFF. The CDR3 region has the DNA TGTGCCAGCAGCCCCGGACACGCAACTAATGAAAAACTGTTTTTT.

The chain carries TRBV27 and TRBJ2-7; 7 positions match TRBD1. V was clipped by 2 bases and J by 2 bases; unmatched bases: 6. In germline, CDR1 is MNHEY, CDR2 SMNVEV (reference sequence). This CDR3 comprises 15 residues. CDR3 coding DNA: TGTGCCAGCAGTTTAACCGGGACAGCTACCTACGAGCAGTACTTC. Protein: CASSLTGTATYEQYF.

This clonotype appeared many times. The chain carries TRBV11-3 and TRBJ2-3; D gene unclear. Germline V lookup: CDR1 SGHNT, CDR2 YENEEA. Trimming pared 0 bases from V and 1 base from J, leaving 11 bases between. This CDR3 is 16 amino acids long. The CDR3 here is CASSLDRASRTDTQYF. For the CDR3, the DNA is TGTGCCAGCAGCTTAGATCGAGCCTCCCGCACAGATACGCAGTATTTT.

In this sample, this clonotype turned up many times. The genes are TRBV4-1 and TRBJ1-1; TRBD1 aligns across 8 bases. The CDR3 totals 15 residues. The trim removed 4 bases at V and 4 bases at J, leaving 8 bases unmatched. Looked up from germline, CDR1 is MGHRA and CDR2 is YSYEKL. As DNA, the CDR3 is TGCGCCAGCAGCCCGACCCAGGGGGCCAGCACTGAAGCTTTCTTT. Its protein product is CASSPTQGASTEAFF.

This clonotype appeared a few times. The CDR3 region has the DNA TGTGCCAGCAAACTCAGGGGGCGCGATGGCTACACCTTC. It translates to CASKLRGRDGYTF. The gene calls are TRBV27 and TRBJ1-2, with TRBD1 matching 8 bases. The CDR3 length is 13 residues. CDR1 is MNHEY and CDR2 is SMNVEV in the germline V gene (reference sequence). V lost 7 bases and J lost 6; bases outside the gene matches: 7.

The chain employs TRBV4-2 and TRBJ2-1; 9 bases align to TRBD2. V gave up 1 base and J gave up 6 bases; unmatched junction bases: 4. The V gene's germline CDR1 is LGHNA and CDR2 YNFKEQ. The CDR3 runs to 15 residues. The CDR3 reads CASSQGRGRVNEQFF. The DNA for the CDR3 is TGTGCCAGCAGCCAAGGACGCGGGAGGGTCAATGAGCAGTTCTTC.

This clonotype was seen repeatedly, ten times or more. The chain couples TRBV4-1 to TRBJ2-5, with TRBD2 identical over 8 bases. After removal of 5 bases from V and 4 bases from J, the junction contained 9 bases not matched to a gene. The CDR3 consists of 15 residues. Per germline, CDR1 MGHRA and CDR2 YSYEKL. CDR3 protein: CASSGRSGGRETQYF. The CDR3 region has the DNA TGCGCCAGCAGCGGCCGGTCGGGGGGGCGAGAGACCCAGTACTTC.

This clonotype has a handful of counts. The V call is TRBV29-1, the J call TRBJ1-2, with D unclear. The CDR3 totals 12 residues. Germline V gene data show CDR1 as SQVTM and CDR2 as ANQGSEA. V lost 6 bases and J 0 bases, leaving 8 bases between the germline ends. The CDR3: CSVLSANYGYTF. The CDR3 DNA sequence: TGCAGCGTGCTTAGTGCTAACTATGGCTACACCTTC.

This clonotype was picked up a small number of times. The V gene is TRBV9, the J gene TRBJ2-1, with 7 bases identical to TRBD1. This CDR3 spans 16 amino acids. Germline V gives CDR1 SGDLS, CDR2 YYNGEE. V trimming: 1 base; J trimming: 2 bases; junction bases outside the gene matches: 6. For the CDR3, the DNA is TGTGCCAGCAGCGTAAGGCACAGGGGCCCCTACAATGAGCAGTTCTTC. This encodes CASSVRHRGPYNEQFF.

This clonotype was detected a few times. This chain links TRBV12-3 or TRBV12-4 with TRBJ1-2, with D perhaps matching TRBD1 (5 bases). The CDR3 has 15 amino acids. The V and J ends lost 3 bases and 4 bases respectively, with 15 bases between them. In DNA, the CDR3 is TGTGCCAGCAGTTTCGTCCGCGGGGGGGGCTATGGCTACACCTTC. It is translated as CASSFVRGGGYGYTF.